Listed here is a single T cell receptor (beta chain). TCRdb redid the calling of the 5' RACE reads with MiXCR, one entry per CDR3 protein. The table lists more than 650,000 distinct CDR3 sequences, 5.5% to 7.5% of them singletons. This specimen belongs to a study of identical twins. V dropped 1 base and J dropped 4; count of bases not matched to a gene: 3. The CDR3 runs to 15 residues. Germline-derived CDR1 and CDR2 are MNHEY and SVGAGI. Healthy Caucasian donors formed the entire cohort. The receptor comes from a man younger than 35 in good health. The V gene is TRBV6-5, the J gene TRBJ2-3, with 9 bases identical to TRBD2. Specimen: naive T cells sorted from blood. CDR3 in amino acids: CASSYWREGSDTQYF. The CDR3 DNA reads TGTGCCAGCAGTTACTGGCGGGAGGGATCAGATACGCAGTATTTT.